The next 19 T cell receptor beta chains were all read from a single sample in a study of a mutant IDH1 vaccine in newly diagnosed glioma. Sample time point: week 11, during vaccination. Topical imiquimod was applied with each vaccine dose, which held 300 ug of mutant IDH1 20-mer peptide. Antigens of these TCRs are unknown. The protocol was immunoSEQ multiplex PCR, while the TCRdb copy is restricted to in-frame clones and leaves out a portion. The table records 100,000 to 120,000 clones, roughly 88% of them present only once. Sequenced material: PBMCs, taken from a glioma patient whose treatment included an IDH1 peptide vaccine. The receptor source for this set is a woman aged 50 to 60 with glioma.

The V and J genes are TRBV25-1 and TRBJ2-6, with D perhaps TRBD1 (5 bases). The CDR3 covers 15 residues. Trimming cost V 7 bases and J 4 bases, with 14 bases left between them. In germline, CDR1 is MGHDK, CDR2 SYGVNS. The CDR3 coding sequence is TGTGCCAGCACCCCACCAGGGTCCGGGGCCAACGTCCTGACTTTC. Amino acids: CASTPPGSGANVLTF. Together with reference TRBV25-1 and TRBJ2-6, the CDR3 gives the full variable domain: EADIYQTPRYLVIGTGKKITLECSQTMGHDKMYWYQQDPGMELHLIHYSYGVNSTEKGDLSSESTVSRIRTEHFPLTLESARPSHTSQYLCASTPPGSGANVLTFGAGSRLTVL.

The chain is built from TRBV30 and TRBJ2-3; D not resolved. CDR3 length: 13 residues. Germline V CDR1 and CDR2: GTSNPN, SVGIG (reference sequence). Trimming pared 3 bases from V and 4 bases from J, leaving 11 bases between. CDR3 loop: CAWSRNSADTQYF. In nucleotides, the CDR3 is TGTGCCTGGAGCCGTAATTCCGCAGATACGCAGTATTTT.

V gene TRBV19 combines with J gene TRBJ2-1; 14 nucleotides match TRBD2. V dropped 3 bases and J dropped 7; count of bases not matched to a gene: 2. Germline CDR1 LNHDA, CDR2 SQIVND (reference sequence). This CDR3 comprises 15 residues. DNA of the CDR3: TGTGCCAGTAGTATTCGGACTAGCGGGAGGAATGAGCAGTTCTTC. It translates to CASSIRTSGRNEQFF.

This sequence joins TRBV7-8 and TRBJ2-1, with D perhaps TRBD1 or TRBD2 (5 bases each). Trimming removed 5 bases at V and 6 bases at J, with 23 bases between. The CDR3 has 17 residues. CDR1 is SGHVS and CDR2 is FQNEAQ in the germline V gene. CDR3 residues: CASSPKNRDAVANEQFF. The CDR3 DNA is TGTGCCAGCAGCCCGAAGAACCGGGACGCCGTCGCCAATGAGCAGTTCTTC.

V gene TRBV7-6 combines with J gene TRBJ2-1; D is unclear. Germline CDR1 and CDR2: SGHVS and FNYEAQ. CDR3 length: 15 amino acids. The germline V and J ends were trimmed by 2 bases and 1 base, with 9 bases remaining between them. This CDR3 is CASSLTHGSYNEQFF. DNA of the CDR3: TGTGCCAGCAGCTTAACCCACGGGTCCTACAATGAGCAGTTCTTC.

The chain employs TRBV7-2 and TRBJ1-1, with D perhaps matching TRBD1 (6 bases). This CDR3 has 15 residues. From germline, CDR1 is SGHTA and CDR2 FQGNSA. Trimming shortened V by 2 bases and J by 3 bases, and 13 bases separated the two germline ends. The CDR3 DNA reads TGTGCCAGCAGCTTATCCGGGGGGCCCTACACTGAAGCTTTCTTT. This encodes CASSLSGGPYTEAFF.

This rearrangement joins TRBV4-1 to TRBJ2-5, with D possibly being TRBD1 or TRBD2 (5 bases each). V lost 3 bases and J 5 bases, leaving 13 bases between the germline ends. Germline CDR1 and CDR2: MGHRA and YSYEKL. The CDR3 is made up of 14 amino acids. CDR3 loop: CASSQTPREETQYF. CDR3 DNA: TGCGCCAGCAGCCAGACCCCCAGGGAGGAGACCCAGTACTTC.

V is TRBV19 and J is TRBJ1-2; D is unresolved. Trimming took off 4 bases at V and 0 bases at J, with 27 bases between the two ends. Germline CDR1 and CDR2: LNHDA and SQIVND (reference sequence). The CDR3 runs to 20 residues. CDR3 nucleotides: TGTGCCAGTAGTAAGGCCCTACTTCATTCATCTTGGTCGTCTAACTATGGCTACACCTTC. As protein: CASSKALLHSSWSSNYGYTF.

V usage is TRBV7-2 and J usage is TRBJ2-7, with 7 bases that match TRBD2. The germline gives CDR1 SGHTA, CDR2 FQGNSA. J gave up 5 bases and V 1 base, and 8 bases lay outside the gene matches. The CDR3 runs to 15 residues. This CDR3 is CASSLVIAGPDEQYF. The CDR3 DNA sequence: TGTGCCAGCAGCTTAGTAATAGCGGGCCCCGACGAGCAGTACTTC.

V usage is TRBV10-3 and J usage is TRBJ2-3; 8 bases line up with TRBD1. Germline CDR1 ENHRY, CDR2 SYGVKD. The ends lost 5 bases at V and 0 bases at J; junction bases unmatched: 7. This CDR3 region has 16 residues. CDR3 sequence reads: CAISRTWTGSTDTQYF. The CDR3 nucleotides are TGTGCCATCAGTCGAACTTGGACAGGGAGCACAGATACGCAGTATTTT.

The rearrangement uses TRBV28 and TRBJ1-4, with TRBD1 as a possible D gene (5 bases). Germline V CDR1 and CDR2: MDHEN, SYDVKM. V was cut by 6 bases and J by 8 bases, with 7 bases left in between. CDR3 length equals 11 residues. The CDR3 DNA sequence: TGTGCCAGCAGGCACAGGGAAAAACTGTTTTTT. This sequence encodes CASRHREKLFF.

The V gene is TRBV5-8, the J gene TRBJ1-1, with 12 bases that match TRBD1. V lost 3 bases to trimming and J lost 3 bases; unmatched junction nucleotides: 3. CDR1 is SGHTS, CDR2 YDEGEE, per germline. The CDR3 consists of 15 residues. This CDR3 reads CASSSGQGAYTEAFF. The DNA of the CDR3 is TGTGCCAGCAGCTCGGGACAGGGGGCCTACACTGAAGCTTTCTTT.

The CDR3 sequence is CASSELEWDTQYF. The DNA for the CDR3 is TGCGCCAGCAGTGAACTAGAGTGGGATACGCAGTATTTT. V and J are TRBV10-1 and TRBJ2-3; TRBD2 might be the D (5 bases). The germline V gene has CDR1 WNHNN and CDR2 SYGVQD (reference sequence). V shed 3 bases and J shed 6 bases, with 10 bases lying between them. This CDR3 contains 13 residues.

V usage is TRBV6-6 and J usage is TRBJ2-1; TRBD1 agrees at 7 bases. Germline CDR1 reads MNHNY; CDR2 reads SVGAGI (reference sequence). V shed 5 bases and J 6 bases; nucleotides not matched to a gene: 7. The CDR3 runs 14 residues. The CDR3 DNA follows: TGTGCCAGCAGTACTTTCTCAGGGGGCAATGAGCAGTTCTTC. Amino acids: CASSTFSGGNEQFF.

CDR3 loop: CASPKSRETQYF. For the CDR3, the DNA is TGTGCCAGTCCAAAGAGTAGAGAGACCCAGTACTTC. The chain couples TRBV6-4 to TRBJ2-5; unclear D gene. This CDR3 is 12 amino acids long. Trimming took off 9 bases at V and 4 bases at J, with 12 bases between the two ends. Looked up from germline, CDR1 is MRHNA and CDR2 is SNTAGT.

This clone was counted once. This chain links TRBV29-1 with TRBJ2-7, with D perhaps TRBD2 (5 bases). Trimming took 5 bases from V and 6 from J, leaving 14 bases between them. Germline CDR1 and CDR2: SQVTM and ANQGSEA. The CDR3 consists of 12 residues. The CDR3 region has the DNA TGCAGCGTTCGGACTCTCTCCCTCGAGCAGTACTTC. It is translated as CSVRTLSLEQYF.

The sample holds one count of this clone. The chain is built from TRBV6-5 and TRBJ1-2; D is unclear. Trimming took 10 bases from V and 1 from J, leaving 4 bases between them. The CDR3 contains 10 residues. The germline CDR1 and CDR2 sequences are MNHEY and SVGAGI. For the CDR3, the DNA is TGTGCCACGGTTAACTATGGCTACACCTTC. This encodes CATVNYGYTF.

V is TRBV6-1 and J is TRBJ2-7, with 14 bases identical to TRBD2. Germline trimming cut 3 bases from V and 2 bases from J; bases unmatched to any gene: 12. This CDR3 is built from 19 residues. In germline, CDR1 is MNHNS, CDR2 SASEGT. The CDR3 is CASSDLPGLAGVGTYEQYF. CDR3 DNA: TGTGCCAGCAGTGACTTACCGGGACTAGCGGGAGTAGGAACCTACGAGCAGTACTTC.

This chain uses TRBV7-9 with TRBJ1-2, with unresolved D. V was trimmed by 5 bases and J by 1 base, leaving 11 bases between them. CDR1 is SEHNR and CDR2 is FQNEAQ in the germline V gene (reference sequence). This CDR3 is built from 14 residues. The DNA of the CDR3 is TGTGCCAGCAGCCCGGAGACGGTTAACTATGGCTACACCTTC. Its protein product is CASSPETVNYGYTF.